This TCR beta chain emerged from a study of cytomegalovirus exposure and HLA in healthy donors. Primers: 60 Vbeta forward and 13 Jbeta reverse. Only in-frame clones appear in the TCRdb table, and some are missing; sequencing was by immunoSEQ multiplex PCR. The sample yields some 100,000 clones, around 86% seen once. V gave up 4 bases and J gave up 0 bases; unmatched junction bases: 7. This CDR3 is 17 amino acids long. Germline-derived CDR1 and CDR2 are MDHEN and SYDVKM. The sequence came from a woman younger than 45 in good health and CMV-seronegative. This sequence joins TRBV28 and TRBJ2-1, with 9 bases fitting TRBD2. Source material: PBMCs. The CDR3 loop reads CASSSTSGALSYNEQFF. Written as DNA, the CDR3 is TGTGCCAGCAGTTCGACTAGCGGAGCTCTCTCCTACAATGAGCAGTTCTTC.